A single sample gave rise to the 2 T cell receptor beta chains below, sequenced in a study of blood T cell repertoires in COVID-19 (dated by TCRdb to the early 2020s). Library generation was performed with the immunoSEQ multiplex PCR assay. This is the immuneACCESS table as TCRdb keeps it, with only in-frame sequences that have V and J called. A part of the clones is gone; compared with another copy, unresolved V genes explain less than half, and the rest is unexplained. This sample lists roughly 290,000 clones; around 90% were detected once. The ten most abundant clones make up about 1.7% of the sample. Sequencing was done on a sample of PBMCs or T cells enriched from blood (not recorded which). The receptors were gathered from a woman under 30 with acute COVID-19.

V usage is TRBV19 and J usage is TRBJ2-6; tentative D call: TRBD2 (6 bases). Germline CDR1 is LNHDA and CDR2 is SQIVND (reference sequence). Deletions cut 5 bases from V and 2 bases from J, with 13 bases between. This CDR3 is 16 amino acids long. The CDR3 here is CASSRDSGPGANVLTF. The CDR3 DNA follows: TGTGCCAGTAGTCGGGACTCCGGCCCTGGGGCCAACGTCCTGACTTTC.

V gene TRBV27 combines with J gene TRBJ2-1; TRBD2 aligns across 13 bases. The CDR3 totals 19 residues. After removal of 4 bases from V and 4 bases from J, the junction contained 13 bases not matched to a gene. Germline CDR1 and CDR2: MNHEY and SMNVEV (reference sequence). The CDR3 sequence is CASSSRTSGSYSMYNEQFF. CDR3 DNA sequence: TGTGCCAGCAGTTCCCGGACTAGCGGGAGTTATTCGATGTACAATGAGCAGTTCTTC.